The sequence of this T cell receptor beta chain was determined in a study of human T cells and chemical hapten exposure. At the level of the study: A 2 cm by 2 cm inner upper arm patch received 2% DPC for sensitization.

As to time point: pre-sensitization, week 0. Regarding treatment: therapeutic diphenylcyclopropenone sensitization with weekly scalp DPC. Findings and limits, study-wide: Against controls, expanded TCRs gave rise to significantly more large CDR3 similarity clusters.

TCRdb re-analysed the RACE reads in MiXCR, keeping a single row per CDR3 protein. The top ten clones hold around 8.8% of a sample with around 380,000 distinct CDR3 sequences, about 5% of them seen once. With 0 bases clipped from V and 0 bases from J, the junction kept 9 bases outside the gene matches. The CDR3 length is 18 residues. Germline V CDR1 and CDR2: ENHRY, SYGVKD. Only a few counts were recorded for this clonotype. Its antigen remains unknown. The chain recombines TRBV10-3 with TRBJ2-5, with TRBD2 matching over 8 bases. This sequence was found in a woman younger than 35 with alopecia areata. Some clones in this sample may be carry-over from other donors' samples. The specimen was whole blood, collected in connection with sensitization to the hapten diphenylcyclopropenone (DPC). In DNA form, the CDR3 reads TGTGCCATCAGTGAGTCCGCTTTTGGCGGGGGGAACCAAGAGACCCAGTACTTC. It codes for CAISESAFGGGNQETQYF.